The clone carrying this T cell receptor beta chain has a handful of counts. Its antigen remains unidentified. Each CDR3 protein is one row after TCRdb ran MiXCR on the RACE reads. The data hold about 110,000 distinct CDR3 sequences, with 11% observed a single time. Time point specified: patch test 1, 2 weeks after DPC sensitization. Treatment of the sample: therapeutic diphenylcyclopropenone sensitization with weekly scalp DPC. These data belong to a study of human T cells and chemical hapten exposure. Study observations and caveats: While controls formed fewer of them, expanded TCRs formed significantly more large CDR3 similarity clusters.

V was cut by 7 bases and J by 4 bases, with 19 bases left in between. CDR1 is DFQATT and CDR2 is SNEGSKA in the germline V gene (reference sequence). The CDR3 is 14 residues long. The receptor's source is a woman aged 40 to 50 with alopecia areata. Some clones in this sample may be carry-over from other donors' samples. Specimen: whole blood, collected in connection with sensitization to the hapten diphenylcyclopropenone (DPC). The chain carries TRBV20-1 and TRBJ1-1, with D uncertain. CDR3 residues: CSVLRGLRTTEAFF. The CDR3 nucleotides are TGCAGTGTTCTACGTGGACTCCGGACCACTGAAGCTTTCTTT.